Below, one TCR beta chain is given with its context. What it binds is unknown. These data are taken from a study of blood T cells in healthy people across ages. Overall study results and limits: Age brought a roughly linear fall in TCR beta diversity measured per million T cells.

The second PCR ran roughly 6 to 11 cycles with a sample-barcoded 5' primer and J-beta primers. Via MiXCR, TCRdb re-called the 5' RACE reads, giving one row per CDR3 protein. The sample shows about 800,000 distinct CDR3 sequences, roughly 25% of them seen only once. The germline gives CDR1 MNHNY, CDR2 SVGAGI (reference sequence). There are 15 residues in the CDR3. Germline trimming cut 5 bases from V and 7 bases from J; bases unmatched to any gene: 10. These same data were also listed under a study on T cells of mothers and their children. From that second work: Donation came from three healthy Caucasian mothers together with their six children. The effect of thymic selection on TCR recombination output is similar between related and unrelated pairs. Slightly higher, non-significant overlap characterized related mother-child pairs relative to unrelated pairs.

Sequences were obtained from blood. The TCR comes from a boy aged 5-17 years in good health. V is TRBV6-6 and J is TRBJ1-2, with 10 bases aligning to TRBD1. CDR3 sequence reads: CASSRPGQGMGGYTF. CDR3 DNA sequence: TGTGCCAGCAGTAGGCCGGGACAGGGGATGGGTGGCTACACCTTC.